This TCR beta chain came from a study of T cells after yellow fever vaccination. V shed 4 bases and J shed 7 bases, with 18 bases lying between them. CDR1 and CDR2 (germline): SGHDT, YYEEEE. The CDR3 contains 15 residues. 5'RACE template switching generated TCR cDNA, adding a universal primer site and UMIs. Using its own MiXCR run on the 5' RACE reads, TCRdb lists one record per CDR3 protein. There are about 580,000 distinct CDR3 sequences in the sample; less than 20% occur only once, and 15% to 20% lies in the top ten. The sample in question was PBMCs, obtained 5 to 6 days after the first yellow fever vaccination. This sequence was found in a man younger than 30 who received the YFV17D yellow fever vaccine. The chain couples TRBV5-6 to TRBJ2-1, with D maybe TRBD1 (5 bases). Written as DNA, the CDR3 is TGTGCCAGCAGCCTTTGGGGCCACCCACGTAATGAGCAGTTCTTC. This codes for CASSLWGHPRNEQFF.